These T cell receptor beta chains were read from a single sample in a study of T cells in Graves' hyperthyroidism and ophthalmopathy. Each CDR3 protein gets one entry after TCRdb re-called the multiplex PCR reads with MiXCR. The data contain roughly 500,000 distinct CDR3 sequences, around 50% of them singletons. The sequenced sample was peripheral blood or thyroid tissue (not recorded which). Receptors originate from an adult woman with Graves' disease, either hyperthyroidism or ophthalmopathy (not recorded which). CDR3s include the opening cysteine and the closing phenylalanine or tryptophan. A D gene is named only where the DNA matches it firmly. The listing skips clone size in some rows; elsewhere it reads once, few, many or a size class.

j_gene	abundance	v_gene	d_gene	CDR3aa	CDR3nt
TRBJ1-1	few	TRBV7-6	-	CASSLDPVDAFF	TGTGCCAGCAGCTTAGATCCGGTGGACGCTTTCTTT
TRBJ2-7	few	TRBV11-3	TRBD2	CASSQGLAGAYEQYF	TGTGCCAGCAGCCAGGGACTAGCGGGAGCGTACGAGCAGTACTTC
TRBJ2-7	many	TRBV6-1	-	CASGTSISYEQYF	TGTGCCAGCGGGACAAGCATTTCCTACGAGCAGTACTTC
TRBJ1-4	-	TRBV20-1	TRBD1	CSARALQGIDEKLFF	TGCAGTGCTAGAGCATTACAGGGGATTGATGAAAAACTGTTTTTT
TRBJ1-5	-	TRBV20-1	-	CSAQLGNQPQHF	TGCAGTGCCCAACTAGGAAATCAGCCCCAGCATTTT
TRBJ1-6	-	TRBV5-6	-	CASSLRGNSPLHF	TGTGCCAGCAGCCTCAGGGGAAATTCACCCCTCCACTTT
TRBJ1-2	-	TRBV25-1	TRBD1	CASSDTGTGNDYGYTF	TGTGCCAGCAGTGATACCGGGACAGGGAATGACTATGGCTACACCTTC
TRBJ2-7	-	TRBV29-1	-	CSAELAGYEQYF	TGCAGCGCGGAACTAGCCGGCTACGAGCAGTACTTC
TRBJ2-5	many	TRBV5-1	-	CASSRRPQETQYF	TGCGCCAGCAGCCGGAGGCCCCAAGAGACCCAGTACTTC
TRBJ1-2	once	TRBV6-2/TRBV6-3	TRBD1	CASSFTGTVYGYTF	TGTGCCAGCAGCTTTACCGGGACAGTCTATGGCTACACCTTC
TRBJ1-6	-	TRBV28	-	CASIGGYNSPLHF	TGTGCCTCCATCGGGGGGTATAATTCACCCCTCCACTTT
TRBJ2-3	-	TRBV10-3	TRBD2	CASSEASGSLISTDTQYF	TGTGCCAGCAGTGAAGCTAGCGGGAGTTTAATTAGCACAGATACGCAGTATTTT
TRBJ2-2	-	TRBV10-1	-	CASSEEDTGELFF	TGCGCCAGCAGTGAGGAGGACACCGGGGAGCTGTTTTTT
TRBJ1-2	-	TRBV7-8	-	CASSHGPNYGYTF	TGTGCCAGCAGCCATGGGCCAAACTATGGCTACACCTTC
TRBJ2-7	many	TRBV7-6	TRBD1	CASSRVPGQGVYEQYF	TGTGCCAGCAGCCGTGTACCGGGACAGGGAGTATACGAGCAGTACTTC
TRBJ2-2	many	TRBV10-3	TRBD1	CAISTIDRGQSGELFF	TGTGCCATCAGCACAATAGACAGGGGGCAAAGCGGGGAGCTGTTTTTT
TRBJ1-2	many	TRBV5-1	-	CASSPEAVSYGYTF	TGCGCCAGCAGCCCCGAGGCGGTATCCTATGGCTACACCTTC
TRBJ2-2	many	TRBV7-6	TRBD1	CASSIGTVYTGELFF	TGTGCCAGCAGCATAGGGACAGTCTATACCGGGGAGCTGTTTTTT
TRBJ1-1	-	TRBV2	-	CASSVNFEMNTEAFF	TGTGCCAGCAGTGTAAACTTTGAGATGAACACTGAAGCTTTCTTT
TRBJ2-7	-	TRBV10-2	TRBD1	CASSLVLAGGYEQYF	TGCGCCAGCAGCCTCGTTTTGGCAGGGGGCTACGAGCAGTACTTC
TRBJ2-5	many	TRBV7-8	-	CASSTGLQETQYF	TGTGCCAGCAGTACAGGCCTCCAAGAGACCCAGTACTTC
TRBJ2-7	many	TRBV20-1	-	CSARDYRVPSEQYF	TGCAGTGCTAGAGATTATAGGGTTCCTAGCGAGCAGTACTTC
TRBJ2-7	many	TRBV30	-	CAWGQTGGQYF	TGTGCCTGGGGACAGACCGGGGGTCAGTACTTC
TRBJ2-7	-	TRBV7-7	TRBD2	CASSLDSASSFSSIRAGAYEQYF	TGTGCTAGCAGCTTAGATAGCGCCAGCAGCTTCTCGAGTATCCGAGCGGGAGCTTACGAGCAGTACTTC
TRBJ2-5	-	TRBV20-1	-	CSARDGGDRETQYF	TGCAGTGCTAGAGATGGAGGAGATCGGGAGACCCAGTACTTC
TRBJ2-2	many	TRBV5-1	TRBD1	CASSLALPDRVNTGELFF	TGCGCCAGCAGCTTGGCCCTTCCCGACAGGGTGAACACCGGGGAGCTGTTTTTT
TRBJ2-7	-	TRBV10-2	TRBD1	CASSRGPSGQGIYEQYF	TGCGCCAGCAGCCGAGGCCCATCGGGACAGGGCATCTACGAGCAGTACTTC
TRBJ2-7	few	TRBV25-1	TRBD1	CASRTGGGYEQYF	TGTGCCAGCAGGACAGGGGGCGGCTACGAGCAGTACTTC
TRBJ2-7	-	TRBV29-1	-	CSVAGGGTVYEQYF	TGCAGCGTTGCCGGAGGGGGAACAGTGTACGAGCAGTACTTC
TRBJ2-1	-	TRBV7-2	TRBD2	CASSGTSGKGEQFF	TGTGCCAGCAGTGGGACTAGCGGGAAGGGTGAGCAGTTCTTC
TRBJ1-5	-	TRBV6-6	TRBD1	CASSSIRQGNQPQHF	TGTGCCAGCAGTTCCATCAGACAGGGTAATCAGCCCCAGCATTTT
TRBJ1-5	many	TRBV9	-	CASSDRRLNSNQPQHF	TGTGCCAGCAGCGACAGGAGATTAAATAGCAATCAGCCCCAGCATTTT
TRBJ2-2	few	TRBV5-4	TRBD1	CASSRTGDGTGELFF	TGTGCCAGCAGCAGGACAGGGGATGGAACCGGGGAGCTGTTTTTT
TRBJ2-6	few	TRBV7-6	-	CATQGLLGANVLTF	TGTGCCACACAAGGGTTATTGGGGGCCAACGTCCTGACTTTC
TRBJ2-7	-	TRBV25-1	TRBD2	CASSELLAGGATSYEQYF	TGTGCCAGCAGTGAACTACTAGCGGGCGGGGCCACCTCCTACGAGCAGTACTTC
TRBJ2-5	-	TRBV15	TRBD2	CATSSVLAGGARWETQYF	TGTGCCACCAGCAGTGTCTTAGCGGGAGGAGCGAGGTGGGAGACCCAGTACTTC